The 7 T cell receptor beta chains reported below all come from one sample, sequenced in a study of T cell changes during pregnancy in multiple sclerosis. Sequenced by immunoSEQ multiplex PCR; TCRdb stores in-frame clones only, minus some. The sample gives 30,000 or so clones, 70% to 90% of which show up once; more than 6.5% is in the top ten. The input for sequencing was CD8+ T cells from peripheral blood mononuclear cells, taken after pregnancy. Every receptor here comes from a female donor with multiple sclerosis, enrolled in a pregnancy study.

CDR3 coding DNA: TGCGCCAGCAGCCCGGACAGGGTTCAGGAAAAACTGTTTTTT. Amino acids: CASSPDRVQEKLFF. The V gene is TRBV4-3, the J gene TRBJ1-4, with 8 positions matching TRBD1. Germline values: CDR1 LGHNA, CDR2 YSLEER. The CDR3 has 14 residues. V lost 4 bases to trimming and J lost 8 bases; unmatched junction nucleotides: 6.

This sequence joins TRBV7-3 and TRBJ2-7; 10 nucleotides line up with TRBD2. Trimming cost V 3 bases and J 4 bases; bases outside gene matches: 6. The CDR3 is made up of 15 amino acids. Germline loops: CDR1 SGHTA, CDR2 FQGTGA. In DNA form, the CDR3 reads TGTGCCAGCAGCTTTGGAGCGGGAGGGCCGTACGAGCAGTACTTC. Translation: CASSFGAGGPYEQYF.

J is TRBJ2-5 and V is TRBV27; TRBD2 aligns across 7 bases. Trimming cost V 6 bases and J 2 bases; bases outside gene matches: 9. CDR1 and CDR2 from the germline V gene are MNHEY and SMNVEV (reference sequence). The CDR3 extends over 15 amino acids. CDR3 coding DNA: TGTGCCAGCAGCGATATCACTAGCGCTCAAGAGACCCAGTACTTC. Its protein is CASSDITSAQETQYF.

This clone appeared a single time. The chain uses TRBV5-1 and TRBJ2-4; 8 bases align to TRBD2. The CDR3 has 19 residues. The V gene end was trimmed by 0 bases and the J gene end by 0 bases; junction bases not matched to a gene: 11. Germline V CDR1 and CDR2: SGHRS, YFSETQ. For the CDR3, the DNA is TGCGCCAGCAGCTTGGTCCCCGGGAGGGACAACTTAGCCAAAAACATTCAGTACTTC. Its protein product is CASSLVPGRDNLAKNIQYF.

CDR3 sequence (DNA): TGTGCCAGCAGTACCCAGCGGGAGTCCTACGAGCAGTACTTC. Protein: CASSTQRESYEQYF. The gene calls are TRBV27 and TRBJ2-7, with 8 bases identical to TRBD2. CDR1 is MNHEY, CDR2 SMNVEV, per germline (reference sequence). CDR3 length equals 14 residues. V lost 5 bases, J lost 1 base, and 4 bases stayed unmatched.

CDR3 nucleotide sequence: TGTGCCAGCAGCCCCCGGGACAGGGGGGTCCCCGGGGAGCTGTTTTTT. It yields the protein CASSPRDRGVPGELFF. This chain joins TRBV7-9 and TRBJ2-2, with 11 bases identical to TRBD1. With V trimmed by 5 bases and J by 6 bases, 8 bases remained unmatched. This CDR3 region has 16 residues. Germline V CDR1 and CDR2: SEHNR, FQNEAQ (reference sequence).

The gene calls are TRBV7-6 and TRBJ2-3; no clear D. The CDR3 runs to 15 residues. CDR1 is SGHVS, CDR2 FNYEAQ, per germline. Trimming cost V 4 bases and J 6 bases, with 17 bases left between them. The DNA of the CDR3 is TGTGCCAGCAGCTACCTAGATTCATCCCCGGATACGCAGTATTTT. Translated: CASSYLDSSPDTQYF.